A selection of T cell receptor beta chains follows, all from one sample in a study of post-analysis software for immune sequencing data. TCRdb ran MiXCR on the PCR reads and lists one entry per CDR3 protein. The sample has almost 700,000 distinct CDR3 sequences, 59% seen once. The material sequenced was blood. The receptors derive from a girl aged 2 to 9 with multiple sclerosis. Each CDR3 is given with its conserved first and last residue. Each record gives: V gene, clone size, D gene, J gene, CDR3 DNA, CDR3 protein. The D gene is left open where the match is weak. Where a row states a size, it is once, few, many or the class of an expanded clone; other rows omit it.

v_gene: TRBV20-1
abundance: NA
d_gene: NA
j_gene: TRBJ1-1
CDR3nt: TGCAGTGCTAGAGCAGCAGGGAAGAACACTGAAGCTTTCTTT
CDR3aa: CSARAAGKNTEAFF

v_gene: TRBV14
abundance: NA
d_gene: TRBD1
j_gene: TRBJ1-6
CDR3nt: TGTGCCAGCAGCTCTCAGGGGGCGGGTAATTCACCCCTCCACTTT
CDR3aa: CASSSQGAGNSPLHF

v_gene: TRBV6-6
abundance: NA
d_gene: NA
j_gene: TRBJ2-5
CDR3nt: TGTGCCAGCAGTTACCCCCAGCAAGGCAATGAGCAGTACTTC
CDR3aa: CASSYPQQGNEQYF

v_gene: TRBV5-1
abundance: few
d_gene: NA
j_gene: TRBJ1-2
CDR3nt: TGCGCCAGCAGCTTTACGTCCGGATATGGCTACACCTTC
CDR3aa: CASSFTSGYGYTF

v_gene: TRBV15
abundance: few
d_gene: NA
j_gene: TRBJ2-7
CDR3nt: TGTGCCACCAGCAGAGACAGGGTCAGCTCCTACGAGCAGTACTTC
CDR3aa: CATSRDRVSSYEQYF

v_gene: TRBV7-2
abundance: NA
d_gene: TRBD2
j_gene: TRBJ2-3
CDR3nt: TGTGCCAGCAGCTCCCACGAGGGTAGCGGGACGAAAGATACGCAGTATTTT
CDR3aa: CASSSHEGSGTKDTQYF

v_gene: TRBV28
abundance: NA
d_gene: TRBD2
j_gene: TRBJ2-1
CDR3nt: TGTGCCAGCAGCCGAAGGACTAGCGGGAGCGATGAGCAGTTCTTC
CDR3aa: CASSRRTSGSDEQFF

v_gene: TRBV24-1
abundance: few
d_gene: TRBD2
j_gene: TRBJ2-7
CDR3nt: TGTGCCACCAGTGGGGAGATACTAGCGGGTGAATATGAGCAGTACTTC
CDR3aa: CATSGEILAGEYEQYF

v_gene: TRBV20-1
abundance: few
d_gene: TRBD1
j_gene: TRBJ2-1
CDR3nt: TGCAGTGCTAGAGATCCAAGACAGGGGTCCTACAATGAGCAGTTCTTC
CDR3aa: CSARDPRQGSYNEQFF

v_gene: TRBV21-1
abundance: few
d_gene: NA
j_gene: TRBJ2-7
CDR3nt: TGTGCCAGCAGCAAAGCAACTTGGGGATGCTACGAGCAGTACTTC
CDR3aa: CASSKATWGCYEQYF

v_gene: TRBV4-2
abundance: NA
d_gene: TRBD2
j_gene: TRBJ2-3
CDR3nt: TGTGCCAGCCAGGCTAGCGGGGGGTCCCCTAGCACAGATACGCAGTATTTT
CDR3aa: CASQASGGSPSTDTQYF

v_gene: TRBV7-2
abundance: NA
d_gene: TRBD1
j_gene: TRBJ1-2
CDR3nt: TGTGCCAGCAGTTGGACAGGGGAGGACTATGGCTACACCTTC
CDR3aa: CASSWTGEDYGYTF

v_gene: TRBV5-1
abundance: NA
d_gene: NA
j_gene: TRBJ2-3
CDR3nt: TGCGCCAGCAGCTTCGCGGGCCGCGGAGATACGCAGTATTTT
CDR3aa: CASSFAGRGDTQYF

v_gene: TRBV6-2/TRBV6-3
abundance: NA
d_gene: NA
j_gene: TRBJ2-4
CDR3nt: TGTGCCAGCAGTACAGGACAGATGTGGAACATTCAGTACTTC
CDR3aa: CASSTGQMWNIQYF

v_gene: TRBV18
abundance: NA
d_gene: NA
j_gene: TRBJ2-1
CDR3nt: TGTGCCAGCTCACCACCGACAGGCCGCACTTACAATGAGCAGTTCTTC
CDR3aa: CASSPPTGRTYNEQFF

v_gene: TRBV20-1
abundance: once
d_gene: NA
j_gene: TRBJ2-7
CDR3nt: TGCAGTGCTAGCTTTAGTCACGAGCAGTACTTC
CDR3aa: CSASFSHEQYF

v_gene: TRBV29-1
abundance: NA
d_gene: NA
j_gene: TRBJ2-5
CDR3nt: TGCAGCGTGGGTGAGGGTCGGGAGACCCAGTACTTC
CDR3aa: CSVGEGRETQYF

v_gene: TRBV12-3/TRBV12-4
abundance: NA
d_gene: TRBD1
j_gene: TRBJ1-5
CDR3nt: TGTGCCAGCAGAGAACTCGGGACAGGGGTCAATCAGCCCCAGCATTTT
CDR3aa: CASRELGTGVNQPQHF

v_gene: TRBV6-6
abundance: NA
d_gene: NA
j_gene: TRBJ2-3
CDR3nt: TGTGCCAGCAGTTACTCGGCCTCCGGGACCTACACAGATACGCAGTATTTT
CDR3aa: CASSYSASGTYTDTQYF

v_gene: TRBV6-6
abundance: NA
d_gene: NA
j_gene: TRBJ1-4
CDR3nt: TGTGCCACCGCAGGGGCGACTAATGAAAAACTGTTTTTT
CDR3aa: CATAGATNEKLFF

v_gene: TRBV27
abundance: once
d_gene: NA
j_gene: TRBJ1-2
CDR3nt: TGTGCCAGCAGTTTAAGGGCGATACCAGAAAACTATGGCTACACCTTC
CDR3aa: CASSLRAIPENYGYTF

v_gene: TRBV6-4
abundance: NA
d_gene: TRBD2
j_gene: TRBJ2-3
CDR3nt: TGTGCCAGCAGGAGACTAGCGGGGATAGATACGCAGTATTTT
CDR3aa: CASRRLAGIDTQYF

v_gene: TRBV20-1
abundance: once
d_gene: TRBD1
j_gene: TRBJ1-2
CDR3nt: TGCAGTGCTATACTTGACAGGGTATCTGACGGCTACACCTTC
CDR3aa: CSAILDRVSDGYTF

v_gene: TRBV7-2
abundance: NA
d_gene: TRBD2
j_gene: TRBJ2-7
CDR3nt: TGTGCCGGCAGCCCCTCCAGGAGCGGGAGCGTCTACGAGCAGTACTTC
CDR3aa: CAGSPSRSGSVYEQYF

v_gene: TRBV12-3/TRBV12-4
abundance: NA
d_gene: TRBD2
j_gene: TRBJ2-1
CDR3nt: TGTGCCAGCAGTTTAGCCACAGCGGGGGGTATTCGGGAGCAGTTCTTC
CDR3aa: CASSLATAGGIREQFF

v_gene: TRBV20-1
abundance: NA
d_gene: NA
j_gene: TRBJ1-1
CDR3nt: TGCAGTGCTACAAACTTGAACACTGAAGCTTTCTTT
CDR3aa: CSATNLNTEAFF

v_gene: TRBV20-1
abundance: NA
d_gene: NA
j_gene: TRBJ2-3
CDR3nt: TGCAGTGCTAGAGCCCCAGGGGGGGGGCGAGATACGCAGTATTTT
CDR3aa: CSARAPGGGRDTQYF

v_gene: TRBV20-1
abundance: NA
d_gene: NA
j_gene: TRBJ1-1
CDR3nt: TGCAGTGCTAGCCCCTCGACTGAAGCTTTCTTT
CDR3aa: CSASPSTEAFF

v_gene: TRBV27
abundance: NA
d_gene: TRBD1
j_gene: TRBJ2-2
CDR3nt: TGTGCCAGCAGGGGCAGGGGGCGGACCGGGGAGCTGTTTTTT
CDR3aa: CASRGRGRTGELFF

v_gene: TRBV9
abundance: few
d_gene: TRBD2
j_gene: TRBJ2-7
CDR3nt: TGTGCCAGCAGCGTATCAGGAATAGCGGGAGCGGCCTACGAGCAGTACTTC
CDR3aa: CASSVSGIAGAAYEQYF

v_gene: TRBV12-3/TRBV12-4
abundance: NA
d_gene: NA
j_gene: TRBJ2-7
CDR3nt: TGTGCCAGCAGCCCGGGACACTACTACGAGCAGTACTTC
CDR3aa: CASSPGHYYEQYF

v_gene: TRBV10-3
abundance: few
d_gene: NA
j_gene: TRBJ1-2
CDR3nt: TGTGCCATCAAAACAGATAGCAACTATGGCTACACCTTC
CDR3aa: CAIKTDSNYGYTF

v_gene: TRBV29-1
abundance: NA
d_gene: NA
j_gene: TRBJ2-1
CDR3nt: TGCAGCGTTGCGATGGCGGACAATGAGCAGTTCTTC
CDR3aa: CSVAMADNEQFF

v_gene: TRBV10-3
abundance: NA
d_gene: TRBD1
j_gene: TRBJ1-2
CDR3nt: TGTGCCATCAGTGAGAACAGGGGGGACTATGGCTACACCTTC
CDR3aa: CAISENRGDYGYTF

v_gene: TRBV10-3
abundance: NA
d_gene: NA
j_gene: TRBJ2-3
CDR3nt: TGTGCCATCAGCTTGGGACACCCCCCAGATACGCAGTATTTT
CDR3aa: CAISLGHPPDTQYF

v_gene: TRBV7-3
abundance: medium-sized
d_gene: TRBD2
j_gene: TRBJ2-1
CDR3nt: TGTGCCAGCAGCTTAGGCCCCCGAGCGGGAGTAACTTACAATGAGCAGTTCTTC
CDR3aa: CASSLGPRAGVTYNEQFF

v_gene: TRBV6-1
abundance: NA
d_gene: NA
j_gene: TRBJ1-5
CDR3nt: TGTGCCAGCAGTACAATCAGGGGTCCTCAGCCCCAGCATTTT
CDR3aa: CASSTIRGPQPQHF

v_gene: TRBV7-2
abundance: few
d_gene: NA
j_gene: TRBJ2-1
CDR3nt: TGTGCCAGCAGCTTGAATATTGAGCAGTTCTTC
CDR3aa: CASSLNIEQFF

v_gene: TRBV20-1
abundance: NA
d_gene: NA
j_gene: TRBJ2-1
CDR3nt: TGCAGTGCTAGGGGACCGGCTGCAAGGAATGAGCAGTTCTTC
CDR3aa: CSARGPAARNEQFF

v_gene: TRBV4-2
abundance: NA
d_gene: NA
j_gene: TRBJ1-1
CDR3nt: TGTGCCAGCAGCCATATAGGGAGGGGTACCCCTGAAGCTTTCTTT
CDR3aa: CASSHIGRGTPEAFF

v_gene: TRBV29-1
abundance: few
d_gene: NA
j_gene: TRBJ1-6
CDR3nt: TGCAGCGTTAGGGAGTACGGTTCACCCCTCCACTTT
CDR3aa: CSVREYGSPLHF

v_gene: TRBV14
abundance: NA
d_gene: NA
j_gene: TRBJ2-7
CDR3nt: TGTGCCAGCAGCCAAGTTCCCAGCGCCGAGCAGTACTTC
CDR3aa: CASSQVPSAEQYF

v_gene: TRBV29-1
abundance: NA
d_gene: NA
j_gene: TRBJ2-1
CDR3nt: TGCAGCGTTCTCGGGGGCGGTGAGCAGTTCTTC
CDR3aa: CSVLGGGEQFF

v_gene: TRBV20-1
abundance: few
d_gene: NA
j_gene: TRBJ2-3
CDR3nt: TGCAGTGCTAGAGATATAGGGGCAGATACGCAGTATTTT
CDR3aa: CSARDIGADTQYF

v_gene: TRBV24-1
abundance: NA
d_gene: TRBD1
j_gene: TRBJ2-1
CDR3nt: TGTGCCACCAGTGGCGACAGGGGGCCCTACAATGAGCAGTTCTTC
CDR3aa: CATSGDRGPYNEQFF

v_gene: TRBV29-1
abundance: NA
d_gene: NA
j_gene: TRBJ1-2
CDR3nt: TGCAGCGCCGGCGAAAGACAGGATAACTATGGCTACACCTTC
CDR3aa: CSAGERQDNYGYTF

v_gene: TRBV7-9
abundance: NA
d_gene: TRBD1
j_gene: TRBJ2-5
CDR3nt: TGTGCCAGCAGCTCACGGACAGGGGGGCGTCAAGAGACCCAGTACTTC
CDR3aa: CASSSRTGGRQETQYF

v_gene: TRBV20-1
abundance: NA
d_gene: TRBD2
j_gene: TRBJ2-1
CDR3nt: TGCAGTGCTAGACTTAGCGGGGGTGAGCAGTTCTTC
CDR3aa: CSARLSGGEQFF

v_gene: TRBV7-2
abundance: once
d_gene: TRBD2
j_gene: TRBJ2-7
CDR3nt: TGTGCCAGCAGACTAGGTGGCGGGAGTGGTCTCTACGAGCAGTACTTC
CDR3aa: CASRLGGGSGLYEQYF

v_gene: TRBV12-3/TRBV12-4
abundance: NA
d_gene: NA
j_gene: TRBJ2-3
CDR3nt: TGTGCCAGCAGTTTGCTAAGAACCGGGAGCACAGATACGCAGTATTTT
CDR3aa: CASSLLRTGSTDTQYF

v_gene: TRBV12-3/TRBV12-4
abundance: NA
d_gene: NA
j_gene: TRBJ2-7
CDR3nt: TGTGCCAGCAGTTTAAGCCCCCAGCTAGCGACCACCTACGAGCAGTACTTC
CDR3aa: CASSLSPQLATTYEQYF

v_gene: TRBV12-3/TRBV12-4
abundance: NA
d_gene: NA
j_gene: TRBJ2-1
CDR3nt: TGTGCCAGCAGTAGAGCTAGCAGCGAGCAGTTCTTC
CDR3aa: CASSRASSEQFF

v_gene: TRBV2
abundance: few
d_gene: NA
j_gene: TRBJ2-7
CDR3nt: TGTGCCAGCCAGGCGGTTCTAGGGCAGTACTTC
CDR3aa: CASQAVLGQYF

v_gene: TRBV14
abundance: once
d_gene: NA
j_gene: TRBJ1-1
CDR3nt: TGTGCCAGCAGCCAATACGGACGGATGAACACTGAAGCTTTCTTT
CDR3aa: CASSQYGRMNTEAFF

v_gene: TRBV11-2
abundance: NA
d_gene: NA
j_gene: TRBJ2-1
CDR3nt: TGTGCCAGCAGCTTGGATCCGGGAGATTACAATGAGCAGTTCTTC
CDR3aa: CASSLDPGDYNEQFF

v_gene: TRBV2
abundance: NA
d_gene: NA
j_gene: TRBJ1-2
CDR3nt: TGTGCCAGCGGCTCTATGAACTATGGCTACACCTTC
CDR3aa: CASGSMNYGYTF

v_gene: TRBV6-6
abundance: NA
d_gene: NA
j_gene: TRBJ2-3
CDR3nt: TGTGCCAGCAGTTACTCCGGGGTTGAGTATAGGGATACGCAGTATTTT
CDR3aa: CASSYSGVEYRDTQYF

v_gene: TRBV10-3
abundance: NA
d_gene: NA
j_gene: TRBJ2-5
CDR3nt: TGTGCCATCAGTGATACGGCTCAAGAGACCCAGTACTTC
CDR3aa: CAISDTAQETQYF

v_gene: TRBV25-1
abundance: NA
d_gene: TRBD2
j_gene: TRBJ2-1
CDR3nt: TGTGCCAGCAGTGGATCTAGCGGGGACAGCTCCTACAATGAGCAGTTCTTC
CDR3aa: CASSGSSGDSSYNEQFF

v_gene: TRBV7-9
abundance: NA
d_gene: NA
j_gene: TRBJ1-6
CDR3nt: TGTGCCAGCAGCCGGGGTGGTTCACCCCTCCACTTT
CDR3aa: CASSRGGSPLHF